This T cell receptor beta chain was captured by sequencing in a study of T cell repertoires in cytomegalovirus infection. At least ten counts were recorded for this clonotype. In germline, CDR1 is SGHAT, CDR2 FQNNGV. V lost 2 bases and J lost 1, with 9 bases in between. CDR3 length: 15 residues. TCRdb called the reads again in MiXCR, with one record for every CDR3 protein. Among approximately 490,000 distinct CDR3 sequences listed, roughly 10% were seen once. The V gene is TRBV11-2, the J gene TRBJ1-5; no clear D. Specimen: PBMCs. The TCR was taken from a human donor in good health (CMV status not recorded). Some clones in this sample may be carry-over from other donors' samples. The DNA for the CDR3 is TGTGCCAGCAGCTTATTCCGGGGAAGCAATCAGCCCCAGCATTTT. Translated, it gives CASSLFRGSNQPQHF.